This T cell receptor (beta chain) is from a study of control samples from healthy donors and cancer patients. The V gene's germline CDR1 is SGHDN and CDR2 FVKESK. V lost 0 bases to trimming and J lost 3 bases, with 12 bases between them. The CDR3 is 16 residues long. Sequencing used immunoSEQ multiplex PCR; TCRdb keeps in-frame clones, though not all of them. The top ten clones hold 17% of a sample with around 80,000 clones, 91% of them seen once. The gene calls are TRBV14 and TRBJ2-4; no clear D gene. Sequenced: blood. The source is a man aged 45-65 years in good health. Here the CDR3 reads CASSQEKGLGKNIQYF. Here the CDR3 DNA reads TGTGCCAGCAGCCAAGAAAAAGGGCTGGGCAAAAACATTCAGTACTTC.